Listed below are T cell receptor beta chains from one sample, sequenced in a study of T-cell reconstitution after alpha-beta-depleted transplantation in children. TCRdb recomputed calls from the PCR reads with MiXCR, one row per CDR3 protein. The table shows 250,000 to 350,000 distinct CDR3 sequences, with more than 8% occurring only once. The sequencing used PBMCs from the stem cell graft donor, collected from the stem cell graft. The receptors were gathered from a human donor who donated a stem cell graft to a child with SCID. The CDR3 runs from the conserved cysteine through the conserved F or W. The order of the fields is clone size, J gene, V gene, D gene, CDR3 DNA, CDR3 protein. A D gene is named only where the DNA matches it firmly. Size values are once, few and many counts, or a class for expanded clones, and some rows have none.

size: few
J: TRBJ2-1
V: TRBV4-1
D: NA
DNA: TGCGCCAGCAGCCAAGAGAACAGGCCCTCCTACAATGAGCAGTTCTTC
CDR3: CASSQENRPSYNEQFF

size: many
J: TRBJ2-3
V: TRBV6-1
D: NA
DNA: TGTGCCAGCGGCGGGGGCTTGGGCACAGATACGCAGTATTTT
CDR3: CASGGGLGTDTQYF

size: few
J: TRBJ1-1
V: TRBV3-1
D: NA
DNA: TGTGCCAGCAGCCAAGGGATGACGGGGAACACTGAAGCTTTCTTT
CDR3: CASSQGMTGNTEAFF

size: few
J: TRBJ2-7
V: TRBV24-1
D: NA
DNA: TGTGCCACCAGTGATTTTTCGGATTCAACGGGGTACTTC
CDR3: CATSDFSDSTGYF

size: NA
J: TRBJ1-1
V: TRBV11-2
D: TRBD1
DNA: TGTGCCAGCAGCTCCGGACAGGCCAGAAACACTGAAGCTTTCTTT
CDR3: CASSSGQARNTEAFF

size: few
J: TRBJ1-5
V: TRBV12-3/TRBV12-4
D: NA
DNA: TGTGCCAGCAGCCCTGATCGGGGGTTTCAGCCCCAGCATTTT
CDR3: CASSPDRGFQPQHF

size: NA
J: TRBJ2-3
V: TRBV20-1
D: NA
DNA: TGCAGTGCTCCGCCGGGCGGGAGCACAGATACGCAGTATTTT
CDR3: CSAPPGGSTDTQYF

size: NA
J: TRBJ2-3
V: TRBV7-6
D: TRBD2
DNA: TGTGCCAGCAGCCTCGGACTAGCGGGGGGGCCGTCTCCAGATACGCAGTATTTT
CDR3: CASSLGLAGGPSPDTQYF

size: NA
J: TRBJ2-4
V: TRBV20-1
D: NA
DNA: TGCAGTGCAAAAGGGGGGGGAATGGGATACATTCAGTACTTC
CDR3: CSAKGGGMGYIQYF

size: few
J: TRBJ2-2
V: TRBV10-3
D: TRBD1
DNA: TGTGCCATCAGTGAGACAGGGGGCCCCGGGGAGCTGTTTTTT
CDR3: CAISETGGPGELFF

size: few
J: TRBJ2-3
V: TRBV18
D: TRBD2
DNA: TGTGCCAGCTCACCCCGGACTAGCGGGGTTCTAGATACGCAGTATTTT
CDR3: CASSPRTSGVLDTQYF

size: NA
J: TRBJ2-7
V: TRBV5-1
D: NA
DNA: TGCGCCAGCAGCTTGGTGGGAGAATACGAGCAGTACTTC
CDR3: CASSLVGEYEQYF

size: NA
J: TRBJ2-4
V: TRBV5-8
D: NA
DNA: TGTGCCAGCAGCTTGTGGGGGGCTGCCAAAAACATTCAGTACTTC
CDR3: CASSLWGAAKNIQYF

size: NA
J: TRBJ1-1
V: TRBV5-1
D: NA
DNA: TGCGCCAGCGGGGGGACGAGTACTGAAGCTTTCTTT
CDR3: CASGGTSTEAFF

size: many
J: TRBJ1-1
V: TRBV11-2
D: TRBD1
DNA: TGTGCCAGCAGCTTGGCTGGACAGGGGAACACTGAAGCTTTCTTT
CDR3: CASSLAGQGNTEAFF

size: few
J: TRBJ2-7
V: TRBV2
D: NA
DNA: TGTGCCAGCAGTGTGGGGAGCGAGCAGTACTTC
CDR3: CASSVGSEQYF

size: NA
J: TRBJ2-1
V: TRBV7-6
D: NA
DNA: TGTGCCAGCAGTCGGGGGGCTGGCTACAATGAGCAGTTCTTC
CDR3: CASSRGAGYNEQFF

size: many
J: TRBJ2-1
V: TRBV29-1
D: NA
DNA: TGCAGCGTTGATCAAGGGGAGAGCTCCTACAATGAGCAGTTCTTC
CDR3: CSVDQGESSYNEQFF

size: NA
J: TRBJ2-7
V: TRBV5-1
D: NA
DNA: TGCGCCAGCTGCTCGCTCCAGGACCTCCCCTACGAGCAGTACTTC
CDR3: CASCSLQDLPYEQYF

size: many
J: TRBJ1-1
V: TRBV3-1
D: NA
DNA: TGTGCCAGCAGCCAGGGGGCCAGGGTTGATCGGAGGACTGAAGCTTTCTTT
CDR3: CASSQGARVDRRTEAFF

size: few
J: TRBJ1-6
V: TRBV5-1
D: TRBD1
DNA: TGCGCCAGCAGCCGTGAGACAGGGGGTAATTCACCCCTCCACTTT
CDR3: CASSRETGGNSPLHF

size: few
J: TRBJ2-7
V: TRBV6-5
D: NA
DNA: TGTGCCAGCAGTTACTCGAGTATGGGTTCCTACGAGCAGTACTTC
CDR3: CASSYSSMGSYEQYF

size: NA
J: TRBJ1-5
V: TRBV2
D: NA
DNA: TGTGCCAGCAGTGAAGCGTCGGGCCAAACGCGGCCCCAGCATTTT
CDR3: CASSEASGQTRPQHF

size: few
J: TRBJ2-2
V: TRBV4-2
D: TRBD1
DNA: TGTGCCAGCAGCCCCGTGGACAGGCTTAACACCGGGGAGCTGTTTTTT
CDR3: CASSPVDRLNTGELFF

size: many
J: TRBJ1-2
V: TRBV20-1
D: TRBD1
DNA: TGCAGTGCTCGGACAGGGGGCTATGGCTACACCTTC
CDR3: CSARTGGYGYTF

size: many
J: TRBJ2-7
V: TRBV10-1
D: TRBD2
DNA: TGCGCCAGCACCGACGAGGGGTCACCTGGACTAGTATCGTACGAGCAGTACTTC
CDR3: CASTDEGSPGLVSYEQYF

size: NA
J: TRBJ2-2
V: TRBV7-9
D: NA
DNA: TGTGCCAGCAGCCGCCGTCGGGAGCACACCGGGGAGCTGTTTTTT
CDR3: CASSRRREHTGELFF

size: few
J: TRBJ2-1
V: TRBV5-5
D: NA
DNA: TGTGCCAGCAGCCCGGACGGCTACAATGAGCAGTTCTTC
CDR3: CASSPDGYNEQFF

size: few
J: TRBJ2-5
V: TRBV29-1
D: TRBD2
DNA: TGCAGTAGCGGGGGGTCCGAGACCCAGTACTTC
CDR3: CSSGGSETQYF

size: NA
J: TRBJ2-6
V: TRBV3-1
D: NA
DNA: TGTGCCAGCAGCCCCCCGGGAGTTGGGGCCAACGTCCTGACTTTC
CDR3: CASSPPGVGANVLTF

size: many
J: TRBJ2-7
V: TRBV9
D: TRBD1
DNA: TGTGCCAGCAGCGTAGGAGGGACAGAATACGAGCAGTACTTC
CDR3: CASSVGGTEYEQYF

size: NA
J: TRBJ1-4
V: TRBV6-5
D: NA
DNA: TGTGCCAGCAGCCCATGGGGGACCGCTAATGAAAAACTGTTTTTT
CDR3: CASSPWGTANEKLFF

size: few
J: TRBJ2-1
V: TRBV7-9
D: TRBD2
DNA: TGTGCCAGCAGCGGGGGACTATACAATGAGCAGTTCTTC
CDR3: CASSGGLYNEQFF

size: NA
J: TRBJ2-1
V: TRBV14
D: TRBD2
DNA: TGTGCCAGCAGCCAAGATTGGGGGACTAGCGGGGAGCATGAGCAGTTCTTC
CDR3: CASSQDWGTSGEHEQFF

size: NA
J: TRBJ1-4
V: TRBV20-1
D: NA
DNA: TGCAGTGACCAGGAAGAAGATTGTGAAAAACTGTTTTTT
CDR3: CSDQEEDCEKLFF

size: few
J: TRBJ2-7
V: TRBV20-1
D: NA
DNA: TGCAGTGCTAGAGGACTCCTTGACTCCTACGAGCAGTACTTC
CDR3: CSARGLLDSYEQYF

size: many
J: TRBJ2-7
V: TRBV21-1
D: NA
DNA: TGTGCCAGCAGCAAAGACAGGCAATCCTACGAGCAGTACTTC
CDR3: CASSKDRQSYEQYF

size: NA
J: TRBJ1-2
V: TRBV12-3/TRBV12-4
D: NA
DNA: TGTGCCAGCAGACAGGGACCTACCTATGGCTACACCTTC
CDR3: CASRQGPTYGYTF

size: few
J: TRBJ2-1
V: TRBV9
D: NA
DNA: TGTGCCAGCAGCGTAGATTGGGGGCCGGGCTATGAGCAGTTCTTC
CDR3: CASSVDWGPGYEQFF

size: NA
J: TRBJ2-7
V: TRBV2
D: NA
DNA: TGTGCCAGCAGAAATGAGCCACAGTCAGGCGAGCAGTACTTC
CDR3: CASRNEPQSGEQYF

size: few
J: TRBJ1-2
V: TRBV12-3/TRBV12-4
D: NA
DNA: TGTGCCAGCAGTTTGTTGACAGGACCCACCGGCTACACCTTC
CDR3: CASSLLTGPTGYTF

size: NA
J: TRBJ1-2
V: TRBV15
D: NA
DNA: TGTGCCACCAGTCAGGACGGTGTTCCTTATGGCTACACCTTC
CDR3: CATSQDGVPYGYTF

size: few
J: TRBJ2-5
V: TRBV28
D: TRBD2
DNA: TGTGCCAGCAGTTTACCCCGGGGAGGGATCCAAGAGACCCAGTACTTC
CDR3: CASSLPRGGIQETQYF

size: NA
J: TRBJ1-5
V: TRBV6-5
D: NA
DNA: TGTGCCAGCACTTCGGGCCGCAATCAGCCCCAGCATTTT
CDR3: CASTSGRNQPQHF

size: NA
J: TRBJ2-1
V: TRBV20-1
D: TRBD2
DNA: TGCAGTGCCTTTCCCTTGGCTAGCGGCAATGAGCAGTTCTTC
CDR3: CSAFPLASGNEQFF

size: NA
J: TRBJ2-2
V: TRBV7-7
D: NA
DNA: TGTGCCAGCAGCTCCCGACAGGACACCGGGGAGCTGTTTTTT
CDR3: CASSSRQDTGELFF

size: NA
J: TRBJ2-5
V: TRBV11-2
D: TRBD1
DNA: TGTGCCAGCAGCTTAACGACAGGGGATCAAGAGACCCAGTACTTC
CDR3: CASSLTTGDQETQYF

size: many
J: TRBJ2-1
V: TRBV9
D: NA
DNA: TGTGCCAGCAGCGTAGGTAGTAGGGCTGGCTACAATGAGCAGTTCTTC
CDR3: CASSVGSRAGYNEQFF

size: NA
J: TRBJ2-5
V: TRBV6-5
D: TRBD2
DNA: TGTGCCAGCAGTTACCGTACTAGCGGGGGGGCCGATGAGACCCAGTACTTC
CDR3: CASSYRTSGGADETQYF

size: few
J: TRBJ2-1
V: TRBV2
D: TRBD2
DNA: TGTGCCAGCAGTGAAGGGGGAGGCGGGAGACTTTACAATGAGCAGTTCTTC
CDR3: CASSEGGGGRLYNEQFF

size: NA
J: TRBJ2-7
V: TRBV6-1
D: TRBD1
DNA: TGTGCCAGCACGGACAGGGGAGACTACGAGCAGTACTTC
CDR3: CASTDRGDYEQYF

size: NA
J: TRBJ2-6
V: TRBV6-5
D: NA
DNA: TGTGCCAGCAGTTACTGGCCGCCCGGGGCCAACGTCCTGACTTTC
CDR3: CASSYWPPGANVLTF

size: few
J: TRBJ2-2
V: TRBV9
D: NA
DNA: TGTGCCAGCAGCGTAGCTCTAGCGCCTAACACCGGGGAGCTGTTTTTT
CDR3: CASSVALAPNTGELFF

size: NA
J: TRBJ1-6
V: TRBV12-3/TRBV12-4
D: TRBD1
DNA: TGTGCCAGCAGTCAGACAGGGGGCGGTAATTCACCCCTCCACTTT
CDR3: CASSQTGGGNSPLHF

size: NA
J: TRBJ1-3
V: TRBV7-9
D: TRBD1
DNA: TGTGCCACCCCAGGGACAGGGGCTGGAAACACCATATATTTT
CDR3: CATPGTGAGNTIYF

size: many
J: TRBJ2-2
V: TRBV29-1
D: NA
DNA: TGCAGCGTTGGAATCTCCGGTGCCGGGGAGCTGTTTTTT
CDR3: CSVGISGAGELFF

size: NA
J: TRBJ2-7
V: TRBV7-8
D: TRBD2
DNA: TGTGCCAGCAGCCATCGGACTAGCGGGGGGTCCTACGAGCAGTACTTC
CDR3: CASSHRTSGGSYEQYF

size: few
J: TRBJ1-2
V: TRBV5-1
D: NA
DNA: TGCGCCAGCAGCTTGGAACCATTTAACTATGGCTACACCTTC
CDR3: CASSLEPFNYGYTF

size: many
J: TRBJ2-1
V: TRBV20-1
D: NA
DNA: TGCAGTGCTAGTACAGTGGCGGGCGGTGAGCAGTTCTTC
CDR3: CSASTVAGGEQFF